This is a list of T cell receptor beta chains from one sample in a study of cytomegalovirus exposure and HLA in healthy donors. Generated by immunoSEQ multiplex PCR, the TCRdb table keeps only in-frame clones and is missing some. This sample has about 150,000 clones, with 75% to 90% found just once. The specimen sequenced was PBMCs. Receptors originate from a woman between 25 and 40 years old in good health and CMV-seropositive. The CDR3 runs from the conserved cysteine through the conserved F or W. D genes are given only for firm matches. Clone size is stated in some rows and not others, as once, few, many or a class when expanded.

D gene: .
clone size: .
V gene: TRBV19
J gene: TRBJ1-1
CDR3 protein: CASSIGVNTEAFF
CDR3 DNA: TGTGCCAGTAGTATTGGAGTGAACACTGAAGCTTTCTTT

D gene: .
clone size: .
V gene: TRBV9
J gene: TRBJ2-1
CDR3 protein: CASSVGGTALEQFF
CDR3 DNA: TGTGCCAGCAGCGTCGGAGGAACAGCCTTGGAGCAGTTCTTC

D gene: TRBD1
clone size: .
V gene: TRBV18
J gene: TRBJ1-5
CDR3 protein: CASSPPGQGNQPQHF
CDR3 DNA: TGTGCCAGCTCACCACCGGGACAGGGCAATCAGCCCCAGCATTTT

D gene: .
clone size: .
V gene: TRBV11-2
J gene: TRBJ2-7
CDR3 protein: CASSFIVYRSSEQYF
CDR3 DNA: TGTGCCAGCAGCTTTATCGTATACAGGTCTAGCGAGCAGTACTTC

D gene: TRBD2
clone size: .
V gene: TRBV5-5
J gene: TRBJ2-5
CDR3 protein: CASSEPSGGAQETQYF
CDR3 DNA: TGTGCCAGCAGCGAACCGAGCGGGGGGGCCCAAGAGACCCAGTACTTC

D gene: .
clone size: once
V gene: TRBV6-1
J gene: TRBJ1-4
CDR3 protein: CASTEPGKYGKLFF
CDR3 DNA: TGTGCCAGCACCGAGCCGGGGAAGTACGGAAAACTGTTTTTT

D gene: .
clone size: few
V gene: TRBV13
J gene: TRBJ2-2
CDR3 protein: CASSLPGVNTGELFF
CDR3 DNA: TGTGCCAGCAGCTTACCGGGGGTCAACACCGGGGAGCTGTTTTTT

D gene: TRBD2
clone size: .
V gene: TRBV28
J gene: TRBJ2-7
CDR3 protein: CASRLAGAQEQYF
CDR3 DNA: TGTGCCAGCAGACTAGCGGGGGCACAAGAGCAGTACTTC

D gene: .
clone size: few
V gene: TRBV5-8
J gene: TRBJ1-3
CDR3 protein: CASSLTARGGGNTIYF
CDR3 DNA: TGTGCCAGCAGCTTGACTGCCCGGGGAGGTGGAAACACCATATATTTT

D gene: .
clone size: .
V gene: TRBV7-2
J gene: TRBJ2-2
CDR3 protein: CASSPGQGGTGELFF
CDR3 DNA: TGTGCCAGCAGCCCTGGACAGGGAGGGACCGGGGAGCTGTTTTTT

D gene: .
clone size: few
V gene: TRBV7-8
J gene: TRBJ2-5
CDR3 protein: CASSLDDEWRGETQYF
CDR3 DNA: TGTGCCAGCAGCTTAGATGACGAATGGAGGGGAGAGACCCAGTACTTC

D gene: .
clone size: .
V gene: TRBV5-6
J gene: TRBJ2-2
CDR3 protein: CASSSGSTGELFF
CDR3 DNA: TGTGCCAGCAGCTCCGGGAGCACCGGGGAGCTGTTTTTT

D gene: TRBD2
clone size: .
V gene: TRBV9
J gene: TRBJ2-5
CDR3 protein: CASSAGSGGFQETQYF
CDR3 DNA: TGTGCCAGCAGCGCGGGGAGCGGGGGTTTCCAAGAGACCCAGTACTTC

D gene: .
clone size: .
V gene: TRBV5-6
J gene: TRBJ1-1
CDR3 protein: CASSFSPDSLNTEAFF
CDR3 DNA: TGTGCCAGCAGCTTTAGCCCTGACAGCCTGAACACTGAAGCTTTCTTT

D gene: .
clone size: .
V gene: TRBV9
J gene: TRBJ1-4
CDR3 protein: CASSPGVGSRNEKLFF
CDR3 DNA: TGTGCCAGCAGCCCCGGGGTAGGAAGTAGGAATGAAAAACTGTTTTTT

D gene: TRBD1
clone size: .
V gene: TRBV29-1
J gene: TRBJ1-5
CDR3 protein: CSAGTGEGQPQHF
CDR3 DNA: TGCAGCGCCGGGACAGGGGAAGGTCAGCCCCAGCATTTT

D gene: .
clone size: .
V gene: TRBV2
J gene: TRBJ1-1
CDR3 protein: CASRGSGEAFF
CDR3 DNA: TGTGCCAGCAGGGGGAGCGGTGAAGCTTTCTTT

D gene: TRBD1
clone size: .
V gene: TRBV29-1
J gene: TRBJ1-2
CDR3 protein: CSVEDQGTGIVGYTF
CDR3 DNA: TGCAGCGTTGAAGATCAGGGGACAGGGATAGTCGGCTACACCTTC

D gene: .
clone size: .
V gene: TRBV28
J gene: TRBJ2-1
CDR3 protein: CASTFYNEQFF
CDR3 DNA: TGTGCCAGCACCTTTTACAATGAGCAGTTCTTC

D gene: TRBD1
clone size: .
V gene: TRBV13
J gene: TRBJ1-4
CDR3 protein: CASSPKGRGRSEKLFF
CDR3 DNA: TGTGCCAGCAGCCCCAAGGGCAGGGGGCGTAGCGAAAAACTGTTTTTT

D gene: TRBD2
clone size: .
V gene: TRBV19
J gene: TRBJ2-5
CDR3 protein: CASRVAGGETQYF
CDR3 DNA: TGTGCCAGTAGGGTAGCGGGGGGAGAGACCCAGTACTTC

D gene: .
clone size: .
V gene: TRBV28
J gene: TRBJ1-2
CDR3 protein: CASSTIRRGGGHYGYTF
CDR3 DNA: TGTGCCAGCAGTACAATACGACGAGGGGGGGGACACTATGGCTACACCTTC

D gene: .
clone size: once
V gene: TRBV28
J gene: TRBJ1-6
CDR3 protein: CASSFGVRNSPLHF
CDR3 DNA: TGTGCCAGCAGTTTCGGGGTAAGGAATTCACCCCTCCACTTT

D gene: .
clone size: once
V gene: TRBV6-6
J gene: TRBJ2-3
CDR3 protein: CASSRRTPRGDTQYF
CDR3 DNA: TGTGCCAGCAGTAGAAGGACGCCGCGGGGAGATACGCAGTATTTT

D gene: .
clone size: once
V gene: TRBV28
J gene: TRBJ2-1
CDR3 protein: CASRPIRLVGTEQFF
CDR3 DNA: TGTGCCAGCAGGCCCATCAGACTAGTGGGTACTGAGCAGTTCTTC

D gene: .
clone size: .
V gene: TRBV6-5
J gene: TRBJ1-2
CDR3 protein: CASTPGREIVGYTF
CDR3 DNA: TGTGCCAGCACTCCGGGCCGGGAGATAGTTGGCTACACCTTC

D gene: .
clone size: .
V gene: TRBV28
J gene: TRBJ2-6
CDR3 protein: CASSNQGTGANVLTF
CDR3 DNA: TGTGCCAGCAGTAATCAGGGGACTGGGGCCAACGTCCTGACTTTC

D gene: TRBD1
clone size: .
V gene: TRBV28
J gene: TRBJ2-7
CDR3 protein: CASRTDRTYEQYF
CDR3 DNA: TGTGCCAGCAGGACGGACAGGACCTACGAGCAGTACTTC

D gene: TRBD1
clone size: .
V gene: TRBV5-6
J gene: TRBJ2-2
CDR3 protein: CASSPNRGGYTGELFF
CDR3 DNA: TGTGCCAGCAGCCCCAACAGGGGTGGTTACACCGGGGAGCTGTTTTTT

D gene: .
clone size: .
V gene: TRBV19
J gene: TRBJ1-5
CDR3 protein: CASRWRGSSNQPQHF
CDR3 DNA: TGTGCCAGTCGTTGGAGAGGCAGCAGCAATCAGCCCCAGCATTTT

D gene: .
clone size: .
V gene: TRBV7-8
J gene: TRBJ2-1
CDR3 protein: CASSLVRQEQFF
CDR3 DNA: TGTGCCAGCAGCTTAGTCCGACAGGAGCAGTTCTTC

D gene: TRBD2
clone size: .
V gene: TRBV15
J gene: TRBJ2-1
CDR3 protein: CATSRDLAGATYNEQFF
CDR3 DNA: TGTGCCACCAGCAGAGATCTAGCGGGGGCCACTTACAATGAGCAGTTCTTC

D gene: .
clone size: once
V gene: TRBV5-1
J gene: TRBJ1-4
CDR3 protein: CASSRSPSGGEKLFF
CDR3 DNA: TGCGCCAGCAGCCGATCACCCTCGGGGGGTGAAAAACTGTTTTTT

D gene: .
clone size: .
V gene: TRBV5-6
J gene: TRBJ2-1
CDR3 protein: CASSHPQRYNEQFF
CDR3 DNA: TGTGCCAGCAGCCACCCCCAGCGGTACAATGAGCAGTTCTTC

D gene: TRBD1
clone size: .
V gene: TRBV19
J gene: TRBJ2-7
CDR3 protein: CASGTGRSYEQYF
CDR3 DNA: TGTGCCAGCGGGACAGGGCGCTCCTACGAGCAGTACTTC